This TCR beta chain was captured by sequencing in a study of blood T cell repertoires in COVID-19. Across the study: The United States, Italy and Spain provided the acute and convalescent COVID-19 samples. T cells, B-cell-depleted T cells, or PBMCs provided the cDNA or gDNA that served as material.

Authors' methods: Estimation of nucleated cell counts was performed using reference gene primer amplification. Data came from immunoSEQ multiplex PCR; TCRdb stores just in-frame clones and leaves some out. D and trimming were read from the DNA, whereas the V and J calls and clone size are those reported in that table. The sample shows around 190,000 clones, around nine tenths of them seen only once. Enrollment of patients from Seattle took place during active infection, with longitudinal follow-up. The CDR3 covers 14 residues. Germline lookup yields CDR1 MNHNS and CDR2 SASEGT. J lost 3 bases, V lost 3 bases, and 2 bases had no gene match.

Sequencing used peripheral blood. This TCR was sampled from a man aged 50-60 years with COVID-19, enrolled during active disease. The chain carries TRBV6-1 and TRBJ2-3; 8 nucleotides line up with TRBD1. The CDR3 spells CASSDRGQTDTQYF. The CDR3 DNA follows: TGTGCCAGCAGTGACAGGGGGCAGACAGATACGCAGTATTTT.